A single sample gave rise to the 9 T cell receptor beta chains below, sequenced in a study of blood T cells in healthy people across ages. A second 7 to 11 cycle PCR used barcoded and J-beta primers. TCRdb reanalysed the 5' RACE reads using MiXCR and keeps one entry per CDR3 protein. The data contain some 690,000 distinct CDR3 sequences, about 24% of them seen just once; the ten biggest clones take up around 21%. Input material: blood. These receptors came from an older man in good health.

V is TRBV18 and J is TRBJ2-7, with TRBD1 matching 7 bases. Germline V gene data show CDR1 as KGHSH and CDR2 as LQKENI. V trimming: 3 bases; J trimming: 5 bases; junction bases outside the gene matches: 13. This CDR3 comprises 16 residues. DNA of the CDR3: TGTGCCAGCTCACCCGACAGGGACCAACTTTCCCACGAGCAGTACTTC. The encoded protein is CASSPDRDQLSHEQYF.

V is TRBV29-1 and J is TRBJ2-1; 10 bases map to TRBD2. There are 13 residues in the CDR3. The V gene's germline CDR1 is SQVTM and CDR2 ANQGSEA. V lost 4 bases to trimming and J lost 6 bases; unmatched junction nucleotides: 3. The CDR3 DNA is TGCAGCGTTGGGACTAGCGGTTTCAATGAGCAGTTCTTC. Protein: CSVGTSGFNEQFF.

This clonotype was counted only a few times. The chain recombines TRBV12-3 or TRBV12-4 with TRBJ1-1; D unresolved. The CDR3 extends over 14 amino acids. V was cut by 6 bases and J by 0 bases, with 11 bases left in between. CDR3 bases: TGTGCCAGCAGCCGGACCGACATGAACACTGAAGCTTTCTTT. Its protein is CASSRTDMNTEAFF.

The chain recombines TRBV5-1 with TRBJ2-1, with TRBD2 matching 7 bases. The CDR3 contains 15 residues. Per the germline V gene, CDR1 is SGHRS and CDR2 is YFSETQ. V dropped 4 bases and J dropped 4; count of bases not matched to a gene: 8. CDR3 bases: TGCGCCAGCAGCGTCACTAGCGCTAAATACAATGAGCAGTTCTTC. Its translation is CASSVTSAKYNEQFF.

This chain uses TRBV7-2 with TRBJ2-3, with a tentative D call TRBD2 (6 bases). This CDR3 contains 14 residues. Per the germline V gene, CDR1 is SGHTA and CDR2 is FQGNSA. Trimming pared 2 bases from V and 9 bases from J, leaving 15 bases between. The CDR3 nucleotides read TGTGCCAGCAGCTTATTACTAGTAGGGAGGACGCAGTATTTT. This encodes CASSLLLVGRTQYF.

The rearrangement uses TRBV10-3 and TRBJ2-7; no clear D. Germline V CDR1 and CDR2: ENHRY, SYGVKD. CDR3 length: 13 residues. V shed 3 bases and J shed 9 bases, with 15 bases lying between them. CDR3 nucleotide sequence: TGTGCCATCAGTGATGACCCAGGCCGAGGGCAGTACGTC. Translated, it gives CAISDDPGRGQYV.

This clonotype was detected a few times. DNA for the CDR3: TGTGCCAGCAGTGAATGGGGCTCCCCGATCGGTGATACGCAGTATTTT. Its protein product is CASSEWGSPIGDTQYF. The chain links TRBV25-1 to TRBJ2-3; D may be TRBD1 (5 bases). Trimming shortened V by 1 base and J by 6 bases, and 17 bases separated the two germline ends. CDR1 and CDR2 from the germline V gene are MGHDK and SYGVNS. The CDR3 sequence is 16 residues long.

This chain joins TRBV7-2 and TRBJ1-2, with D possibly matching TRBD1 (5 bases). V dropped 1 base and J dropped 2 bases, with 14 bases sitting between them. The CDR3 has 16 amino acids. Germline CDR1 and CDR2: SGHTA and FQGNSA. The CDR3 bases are TGTGCCAGCAGCTTAGGCGGGGGTGGGCTAAACTATGGCTACACCTTC. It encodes CASSLGGGGLNYGYTF.

CDR3 sequence reads: CASGPGSYNEQFF. The CDR3 nucleotides read TGTGCCAGTGGGCCGGGTTCCTACAATGAGCAGTTCTTC. The rearrangement links TRBV19 to TRBJ2-1; D ambiguous. Trimming stripped 8 bases from V and 1 base from J, with 9 bases between. The germline V gene has CDR1 LNHDA and CDR2 SQIVND (reference sequence). The CDR3 loop spans 13 amino acids.